The rows below give T cell receptor beta chains drawn from one sample of a study of response to subunit inactivated influenza vaccine. TCRdb re-derived calls from the RT-PCR reads in MiXCR, one entry per CDR3 protein. Of roughly 460,000 distinct CDR3 sequences listed, about a tenth are singletons. Sequencing used PBMCs from blood, obtained roughly 47 days after vaccination. Receptor source: a man in his fifties who received an inactivated influenza vaccine. CDR3s include the opening cysteine and the closing phenylalanine or tryptophan. Fields, in order: D gene, V gene, J gene, clone size, CDR3 DNA, CDR3 protein. A D gene is named only where the DNA matches it firmly. Not every row has a clone size; where given, it reads once, few, many or a size class.

>NA|TRBV27|TRBJ2-5|few
TGTGCCAGCCGGGCTTTACCTGGGAGACAAGAGACCCAGTACTTC
CASRALPGRQETQYF
>NA|TRBV12-3/TRBV12-4|TRBJ1-1|few
TGTGCCAGCAGTCTGGGGGGTACTAGGGCTGAAGCTTTCTTT
CASSLGGTRAEAFF
>TRBD2|TRBV20-1|TRBJ2-2|NA
TGCAGTGCTTTCGGACTAGGTGTCTACGGGGAGCTGTTTTTT
CSAFGLGVYGELFF
>TRBD2|TRBV9|TRBJ2-2|many
TGTGCCAGCAGCGCCTCCGGGACTAGCGGTTATTCGAACACCGGGGAGCTGTTTTTT
CASSASGTSGYSNTGELFF
>TRBD2|TRBV3-1|TRBJ2-1|NA
TGTGCCAGCAGCCAACCCCTCGCTAGCGGGTATGGCAATGAGCAGTTCTTC
CASSQPLASGYGNEQFF
>TRBD1|TRBV14|TRBJ2-7|few
TGTGCCAGCAGCCGCTCCCGGGACAGGGGGCCGGACGAGCAGTACTTC
CASSRSRDRGPDEQYF
>NA|TRBV7-6|TRBJ2-7|NA
TGTGCCAGCAGCTTAGGGGCCCCCCGGCTAAACAACCCCTACGAGCAGTACTTC
CASSLGAPRLNNPYEQYF
>NA|TRBV12-3/TRBV12-4|TRBJ2-1|NA
TGTGCCAGCAGTTTAGCGGAACTAGCTGCCAATGAGCAGTTCTTC
CASSLAELAANEQFF
>TRBD2|TRBV11-2|TRBJ2-5|NA
TGTGCCAGCAGCATCAGACTAGCGGATACGCAAGAGACCCAGTACTTC
CASSIRLADTQETQYF
>NA|TRBV6-1|TRBJ2-3|NA
TGTGCCAGCAGTGCTGTCAGTCTCACAGATACGCAGTATTTT
CASSAVSLTDTQYF
>NA|TRBV28|TRBJ1-2|many
TGTGCCAGCAGTTTAGTTGCGGCAGGCTCAAAAGGCTACACCTTC
CASSLVAAGSKGYTF